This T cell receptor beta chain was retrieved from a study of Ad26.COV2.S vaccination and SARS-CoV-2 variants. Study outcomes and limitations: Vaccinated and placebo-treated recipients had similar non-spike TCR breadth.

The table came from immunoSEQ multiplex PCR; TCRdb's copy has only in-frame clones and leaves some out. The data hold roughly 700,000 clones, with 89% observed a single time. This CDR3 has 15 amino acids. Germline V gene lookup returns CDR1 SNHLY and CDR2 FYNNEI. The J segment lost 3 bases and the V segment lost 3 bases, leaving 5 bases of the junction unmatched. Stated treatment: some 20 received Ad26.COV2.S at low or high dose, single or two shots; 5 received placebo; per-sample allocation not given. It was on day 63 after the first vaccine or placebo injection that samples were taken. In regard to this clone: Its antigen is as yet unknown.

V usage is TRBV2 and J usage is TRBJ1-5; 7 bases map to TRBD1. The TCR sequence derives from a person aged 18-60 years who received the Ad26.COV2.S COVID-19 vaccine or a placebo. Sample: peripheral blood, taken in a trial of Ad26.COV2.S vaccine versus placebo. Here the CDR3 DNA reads TGTGCCAGCAGTGAGATTACAGGGGTCAATCAGCCCCAGCATTTT. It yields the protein CASSEITGVNQPQHF.